These 27 T cell receptor beta chains were sequenced from one sample in a study of shared clonotypes between healthy human individuals. Assay: immunoSEQ multiplex PCR; the TCRdb copy retains only in-frame clones and omits some. The data hold over 1.5 million clones, with around 98% observed a single time. Sample: naive CD4+ T cells sorted from blood. Subset meaning: CD45RA+ positively selected. The source is a man aged 25 to 40 in good health.

V and J are TRBV5-1 and TRBJ2-3, with D possibly being TRBD1 (5 bases). The CDR3 runs 13 residues. Trimming took off 7 bases at V and 0 bases at J, with 9 bases between the two ends. In germline, CDR1 is SGHRS, CDR2 YFSETQ. The CDR3 loop reads CASARQSTDTQYF. In DNA, the CDR3 is TGCGCCAGCGCGCGACAGAGCACAGATACGCAGTATTTT.

V usage is TRBV11-3 and J usage is TRBJ2-1; possible D gene TRBD1, 5 bases. The CDR3 is 15 residues long. With 1 base removed from V and 5 bases from J, the gap between germline ends came to 12 bases. Germline CDR1 is SGHNT and CDR2 is YENEEA. Here the CDR3 DNA reads TGTGCCAGCAGCTTAGGGCAGATCAGGGACAATGAGCAGTTCTTC. This codes for CASSLGQIRDNEQFF. Supplemented by reference TRBV11-3 and TRBJ2-1, the full variable domain reads EAGVVQSPRYKIIEKKQPVAFWCNPISGHNTLYWYLQNLGQGPELLIRYENEEAVDDSQLPKDRFSAERLKGVDSTLKIQPAELGDSAVYLCASSLGQIRDNEQFFGPGTRLTVL.

The chain couples TRBV15 to TRBJ2-2; 7 nucleotides agree with TRBD2. Germline assignment: CDR1 LNHNV and CDR2 YYDKDF (reference sequence). With V trimmed by 5 bases and J by 3 bases, 9 bases remained unmatched. This CDR3 is built from 16 residues. CDR3 nucleotides: TGTGCCACCAGCTCCCCTGGCGGGAGAGACACCGGGGAGCTGTTTTTT. Translating it yields CATSSPGGRDTGELFF.

The chain carries TRBV7-2 and TRBJ1-5; D might be TRBD1 (5 bases). The CDR3 is 15 amino acids. V was cut by 4 bases and J by 3 bases, with 13 bases left in between. Germline V gene sequence: CDR1 SGHTA, CDR2 FQGNSA. The CDR3 DNA sequence: TGTGCCAGCAGCTACTGGGGGGGACCCAATCAGCCCCAGCATTTT. As protein: CASSYWGGPNQPQHF.

This chain joins TRBV5-1 and TRBJ2-1, with 14 bases aligning to TRBD2. With V trimmed by 4 bases and J by 8 bases, 11 bases remained unmatched. The CDR3 spans 17 residues. CDR1 and CDR2 from the germline V gene are SGHRS and YFSETQ. CDR3 DNA sequence: TGCGCCAGCAGCCCCGGGACTAGCGGGAGAAGAATTGATGAGCAGTTCTTC. This translates into CASSPGTSGRRIDEQFF.

The chain combines TRBV11-2 with TRBJ2-1; the D is unclear. CDR1 SGHAT and CDR2 FQNNGV come from the germline V gene. The V end lost 1 base, the J end lost 12 bases, and 10 bases lay between the germline ends. There are 12 residues in the CDR3. This CDR3 is CASSLVRPRQFF. The CDR3 DNA sequence: TGTGCCAGCAGCTTAGTTAGACCACGGCAGTTCTTC.

This clone was observed once. The chain links TRBV7-2 to TRBJ2-7, with 9 bases identical to TRBD2. Germline CDR1 reads SGHTA; CDR2 reads FQGNSA. V lost 5 bases and J lost 2; bases outside the gene matches: 7. The CDR3 covers 15 residues. The CDR3 DNA reads as TGTGCCAGCAGCCGAGGACTAGCGAAAACCTACGAGCAGTACTTC. It codes for CASSRGLAKTYEQYF.

This chain uses TRBV18 with TRBJ2-3, with 10 bases matching TRBD2. Germline values: CDR1 KGHSH, CDR2 LQKENI. J gave up 5 bases and V 8 bases, and 7 bases lay outside the gene matches. The CDR3 consists of 14 residues. CDR3 nucleotide sequence: TGTGCCAGCCACGGGACTAGCGAATTAGATACGCAGTATTTT. Translated: CASHGTSELDTQYF.

The genes are TRBV18 and TRBJ1-5, with TRBD1 identical over 8 bases. V trimming: 5 bases; J trimming: 5 bases; junction bases outside the gene matches: 11. Germline V gives CDR1 KGHSH, CDR2 LQKENI. The CDR3 length is 16 residues. The CDR3 loop reads CASSARSGTGDQPQHF. Here the CDR3 DNA reads TGTGCCAGCTCAGCCCGCTCCGGGACAGGAGATCAGCCCCAGCATTTT.

CDR3: CASSLTGGGQPQHF. In DNA, the CDR3 is TGTGCCAGCAGTTTAACCGGCGGAGGCCAGCCCCAGCATTTT. The chain uses TRBV6-5 and TRBJ1-5; no reliable D call. The CDR3 length is 14 residues. The V end lost 4 bases, the J end lost 7 bases, and 14 bases lay between the germline ends. CDR1 is MNHEY, CDR2 SVGAGI, per germline.

This chain connects TRBV21-1 to TRBJ2-1; the D call of TRBD2 is as the table states it, not checked on the DNA. TRBV21-1 is given as a pseudogene. This CDR3 is 18 amino acids long. CDR3 amino acids: CASSNINRTSGPHNEQFF. The CDR3 DNA reads TGTGCCAGCAGCAATATCAACCGGACTAGCGGGCCCCACAATGAGCAGTTCTTC.

The CDR3 bases are TGTGCCAGCTCACCACCGGTTAAAAACATTCAGTACTTC. It yields the protein CASSPPVKNIQYF. The rearrangement joins TRBV18 to TRBJ2-4; D unclear. Germline CDR1 KGHSH, CDR2 LQKENI. V lost 0 bases to trimming and J lost 4 bases, with 4 bases between them. This CDR3 contains 13 residues. The entire variable domain, with the rest obtained from reference TRBV18 and TRBJ2-4, is as follows: NAGVMQNPRHLVRRRGQEARLRCSPMKGHSHVYWYRQLPEEGLKFMVYLQKENIIDESGMPKERFSAEFPKEGPSILRIQQVVRGDSAAYFCASSPPVKNIQYFGAGTRLSVL.

The chain has TRBV7-8 and TRBJ2-3; 8 bases fit TRBD2. The CDR3 runs to 16 residues. Germline V gene data show CDR1 as SGHVS and CDR2 as FQNEAQ. V lost 4 bases and J lost 1; bases outside the gene matches: 7. For the CDR3, the DNA is TGTGCCAGCAGCTCCTCGGTGACTAGCGGCACAGATACGCAGTATTTT. Translated, it gives CASSSSVTSGTDTQYF.

The chain joins TRBV18 to TRBJ2-1; D is undetermined. Germline loops: CDR1 KGHSH, CDR2 LQKENI. The CDR3 consists of 13 residues. Trimming cost V 1 base and J 10 bases, with 11 bases left between them. For the CDR3, the DNA is TGTGCCAGCTCACCACTCGTCCGAGTCGAGCAGTTCTTC. It is translated as CASSPLVRVEQFF.

As to this clone: This sample also contains other DNA sequences that code for the same CDR3. The V gene is TRBV18, the J gene TRBJ2-5, with D uncertain. Germline CDR1 and CDR2: KGHSH and LQKENI. V gave up 2 bases and J gave up 4 bases, with 8 bases separating them. The CDR3 contains 13 residues. The CDR3 nucleotides read TGTGCCAGCTCACCAAGTTTCGGAGAGACCCAGTACTTC. Translating gives CASSPSFGETQYF.

The chain uses TRBV27 and TRBJ2-1; D is uncertain. The CDR3 extends over 15 amino acids. Trimming removed 6 bases at V and 0 bases at J, with 12 bases between. Per the germline V gene, CDR1 is MNHEY and CDR2 is SMNVEV (reference sequence). CDR3 loop: CASSRPARSYNEQFF. The CDR3, as DNA: TGTGCCAGCAGCCGCCCGGCACGCTCCTACAATGAGCAGTTCTTC.

This rearrangement joins TRBV5-6 to TRBJ1-2; D may be TRBD1 (6 bases). The CDR3 contains 15 residues. The germline gives CDR1 SGHDT, CDR2 YYEEEE. Trimming pared 4 bases from V and 4 bases from J, leaving 17 bases between. For the CDR3, the DNA is TGTGCCAGCAGCCAATCTATGACAGGCGTCTATGGCTACACCTTC. It codes for CASSQSMTGVYGYTF.

J is TRBJ2-5 and V is TRBV11-3; possibly TRBD2 for D (5 bases). The V and J ends lost 3 bases and 4 bases respectively, with 15 bases between them. Germline lookup yields CDR1 SGHNT and CDR2 YENEEA. This CDR3 region has 15 residues. CDR3 sequence reads: CASSLRGGLRETQYF. DNA of the CDR3: TGTGCCAGCAGCTTGAGAGGCGGACTTAGAGAGACCCAGTACTTC.

This chain joins TRBV6-5 and TRBJ1-2, with D unresolved. With 2 bases removed from V and 4 bases from J, the gap between germline ends came to 14 bases. The CDR3 length is 15 residues. Germline V gene lookup returns CDR1 MNHEY and CDR2 SVGAGI. The CDR3 nucleotides are TGTGCCAGCAGTTACCGTGTGCCAGCGGGCTATGGCTACACCTTC. Its translation: CASSYRVPAGYGYTF.

The gene calls are TRBV5-4 and TRBJ2-7, with 9 bases lining up with TRBD1. CDR3 length: 14 residues. The junction had 4 bases not matched to a gene; V was cut back by 4 bases and J by 2 bases. Germline CDR1 SGHNT, CDR2 YYREEE (reference sequence). CDR3 amino acids: CASSDRDRAYEQYF. The CDR3 coding sequence is TGTGCCAGCAGCGACCGGGACAGGGCCTACGAGCAGTACTTC.

This chain uses TRBV6-5 with TRBJ2-1, with 12 bases fitting TRBD2. After removal of 0 bases from V and 8 bases from J, the junction contained 5 bases not matched to a gene. CDR1 and CDR2 (germline): MNHEY, SVGAGI. The CDR3 is made up of 16 amino acids. CDR3 in amino acids: CASSYSWTSGIYEQFF. Here the CDR3 DNA reads TGTGCCAGCAGTTACTCGTGGACTAGCGGGATATATGAGCAGTTCTTC.

The V call is TRBV6-5, the J call TRBJ1-1, with TRBD1 matching over 7 bases. V shed 5 bases and J 3 bases; nucleotides not matched to a gene: 6. The CDR3 length is 14 residues. CDR1 MNHEY and CDR2 SVGAGI come from the germline V gene. As DNA, the CDR3 is TGTGCCAGCAGTGAAACAGGGGTGTACACTGAAGCTTTCTTT. Its translation is CASSETGVYTEAFF.

The chain joins TRBV7-6 to TRBJ2-1; 10 bases line up with TRBD2. Per germline, CDR1 SGHVS and CDR2 FNYEAQ. The CDR3 has 22 residues. V lost 5 bases and J lost 2; bases outside the gene matches: 24. Written as DNA, the CDR3 is TGTGCCAGCAGCCCGATCGTGGGCGGACTAGCGGTTTTCAACCCTCCCTACAATGAGCAGTTCTTC. Translating it yields CASSPIVGGLAVFNPPYNEQFF. The complete variable domain, with remaining parts taken from reference TRBV7-6 and TRBJ2-1, reads GAGVSQSPRYKVTKRGQDVALRCDPISGHVSLYWYRQALGQGPEFLTYFNYEAQQDKSGLPNDRFSAERPEGSISTLTIQRTEQRDSAMYRCASSPIVGGLAVFNPPYNEQFFGPGTRLTVL.

For this clone: Other nucleotide sequences from this sample produce the same CDR3. The rearrangement links TRBV5-1 to TRBJ2-1, with TRBD2 matching over 10 bases. This CDR3 is 15 amino acids long. V trimming: 4 bases; J trimming: 4 bases; junction bases outside the gene matches: 5. Germline V CDR1 and CDR2: SGHRS, YFSETQ. CDR3 region: CASSTGLADYNEQFF. The DNA for the CDR3 is TGCGCCAGCAGCACTGGACTAGCGGATTACAATGAGCAGTTCTTC.

J is TRBJ1-1 and V is TRBV29-1; D is unclear. In germline, CDR1 is SQVTM, CDR2 ANQGSEA. Trimming pared 2 bases from V and 0 bases from J, leaving 4 bases between. The CDR3 runs to 12 residues. Here the CDR3 reads CSVETLNTEAFF. The DNA of the CDR3 is TGCAGCGTTGAAACCTTGAACACTGAAGCTTTCTTT.

The J gene is TRBJ2-2, the V gene TRBV5-4; D is possibly TRBD2 (5 bases). The CDR3 runs 14 residues. The germline gives CDR1 SGHNT, CDR2 YYREEE (reference sequence). V lost 3 bases and J lost 5, with 11 bases in between. The DNA for the CDR3 is TGTGCCAGCAGCTCGCCAACGGGGACCGGGGAGCTGTTTTTT. The encoded protein is CASSSPTGTGELFF.

The chain is built from TRBV7-9 and TRBJ1-3, with D possibly matching TRBD1 (6 bases). Germline V gene data show CDR1 as SEHNR and CDR2 as FQNEAQ (reference sequence). Trimming took 1 base from V and 0 from J, leaving 13 bases between them. The CDR3 loop spans 17 amino acids. CDR3 DNA sequence: TGTGCCAGCAGCTTAGGAGGGGGTTACAGCTCTGGAAACACCATATATTTT. This codes for CASSLGGGYSSGNTIYF.